This TCR beta chain was captured by sequencing in a study of OX40 agonist ivuxolimab in advanced cancers. Overall study: Three individuals attained partial responses, comprising one hepatocellular carcinoma case and two cutaneous melanoma cases.

Points from the study as a whole: Clonal expansion from baseline to week 6 occurred in both CD4+ and CD8+ T cells.

Note on this clone: The antigen remains undetermined.

This CDR3 region has 12 residues. Per the germline V gene, CDR1 is SGDLS and CDR2 is YYNGEE. V lost 0 bases, J lost 4 bases, and 1 base lay in between. The repertoire was sequenced with immunoSEQ multiplex PCR; TCRdb's copy has only in-frame clones and lacks some. The table lists 90,000 to 120,000 clones, just over 90% of them singletons. Autoimmune disease history or systemic immunosuppression meant exclusion. This sequence joins TRBV9 and TRBJ2-2; D remains unclear. This specimen was CD4+ or CD8+ T cells sorted from blood, taken in a trial of the OX40 agonist ivuxolimab. The receptor comes from an adult with an advanced solid tumor such as melanoma, head and neck, liver or kidney cancer. The CDR3 protein is CASSVVTGELFF. CDR3 nucleotide sequence: TGTGCCAGCAGCGTAGTCACCGGGGAGCTGTTTTTT. Supplemented by reference TRBV9 and TRBJ2-2, the full variable domain reads DSGVTQTPKHLITATGQRVTLRCSPRSGDLSVYWYQQSLDQGLQFLIQYYNGEERAKGNILERFSAQQFPDLHSELNLSSLELGDSALYFCASSVVTGELFFGEGSRLTVL.